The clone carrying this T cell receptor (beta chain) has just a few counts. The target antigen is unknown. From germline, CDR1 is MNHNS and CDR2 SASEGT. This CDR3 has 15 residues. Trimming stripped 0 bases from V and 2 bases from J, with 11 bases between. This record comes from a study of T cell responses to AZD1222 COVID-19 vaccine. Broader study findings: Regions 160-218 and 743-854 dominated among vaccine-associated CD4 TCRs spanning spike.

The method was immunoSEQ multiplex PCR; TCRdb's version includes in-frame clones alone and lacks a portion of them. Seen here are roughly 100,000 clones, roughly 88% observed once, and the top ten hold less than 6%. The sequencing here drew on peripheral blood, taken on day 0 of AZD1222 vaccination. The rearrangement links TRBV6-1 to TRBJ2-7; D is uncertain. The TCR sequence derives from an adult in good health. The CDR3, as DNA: TGTGCCAGCAGTGAAGCGCCGGATGGAACCTACGAGCAGTACTTC. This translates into CASSEAPDGTYEQYF.